This entry lists 28 T cell receptor beta chains sequenced from one sample in a study of T cell responses to AZD1222 COVID-19 vaccine. Only in-frame clones appear in the TCRdb table, and some are missing; sequencing was by immunoSEQ multiplex PCR. The sample carries 95,000 to 100,000 clones, 65% to 85% recorded once. The sample here was peripheral blood, taken 28 days after the second AZD1222 dose. The receptors were sampled from an adult who received the AZD1222 COVID-19 vaccine.

The V and J genes are TRBV7-9 and TRBJ1-2; D remains unclear. V shed 5 bases and J shed 2 bases, with 18 bases lying between them. Germline V gene sequence: CDR1 SEHNR, CDR2 FQNEAQ (reference sequence). The CDR3 has 16 residues. The chain's CDR3 is CASSPSGSQANYGYTF. The CDR3 DNA reads as TGTGCCAGCAGCCCTTCGGGGTCCCAAGCCAACTATGGCTACACCTTC.

This chain links TRBV9 with TRBJ1-2, with no clear D. The CDR3 consists of 17 residues. Germline-derived CDR1 and CDR2 are SGDLS and YYNGEE. With 3 bases removed from V and 4 bases from J, the gap between germline ends came to 22 bases. CDR3 sequence reads: CASSGTRTGGGRYGYTF. The CDR3 DNA follows: TGTGCCAGCAGCGGCACTCGGACGGGAGGTGGACGCTATGGCTACACCTTC.

The V call is TRBV10-3, the J call TRBJ1-5; possible D gene TRBD1, 5 bases. This CDR3 region has 12 residues. Germline CDR1 is ENHRY and CDR2 is SYGVKD. Trimming removed 8 bases at V and 5 bases at J, with 10 bases between. DNA of the CDR3: TGTGCCATCGGTAGGGGAGATCAGCCCCAGCATTTT. Its protein product is CAIGRGDQPQHF.

This chain connects TRBV5-4 to TRBJ1-6; TRBD1 aligns across 9 bases. Per the germline V gene, CDR1 is SGHNT and CDR2 is YYREEE (reference sequence). The trim removed 2 bases at V and 9 bases at J, leaving 3 bases unmatched. The CDR3 extends over 14 amino acids. CDR3 residues: CASSLQGASSPLHF. The CDR3 DNA is TGTGCCAGCAGCTTACAGGGGGCGTCTTCACCCCTCCACTTT.

The chain employs TRBV20-1 and TRBJ1-2; D possibly corresponds to TRBD1 (6 bases). The germline gives CDR1 DFQATT, CDR2 SNEGSKA (reference sequence). The ends were cut back, 3 bases at V and 8 bases at J, with 16 bases in the middle. This CDR3 contains 13 residues. The CDR3 is CSASEWDDRGYTF. CDR3 DNA: TGCAGTGCTAGTGAATGGGACGACAGGGGCTACACCTTC.

The sample holds one count of this clone. The V and J genes are TRBV5-1 and TRBJ1-1, with no clear D. Germline V gene sequence: CDR1 SGHRS, CDR2 YFSETQ. V lost 3 bases to trimming and J lost 6 bases, with 9 bases between them. This CDR3 region has 12 residues. The CDR3 protein is CASSSGDAEAFF. The CDR3 nucleotides read TGCGCCAGCAGCTCAGGAGACGCTGAAGCTTTCTTT.

This clone has just one count. The V call is TRBV27, the J call TRBJ1-5, with 10 bases identical to TRBD1. With 5 bases clipped from V and 2 bases from J, the junction kept 3 bases outside the gene matches. CDR3 length: 15 amino acids. Per the germline V gene, CDR1 is MNHEY and CDR2 is SMNVEV (reference sequence). DNA for the CDR3: TGTGCCAGCAGTGGGGGGACAGGGGGCAATCAGCCCCAGCATTTT. Protein product: CASSGGTGGNQPQHF.

This chain joins TRBV10-2 and TRBJ1-1; no definite D call. This CDR3 has 14 amino acids. Trimming removed 6 bases from V and 2 bases from J, with 13 bases in between. From germline, CDR1 is WSHSY and CDR2 SAAADI. CDR3 in amino acids: CASRRTGSNTEAFF. As DNA, the CDR3 is TGCGCCAGCAGACGGACCGGGAGCAACACTGAAGCTTTCTTT.

The J gene is TRBJ2-1, the V gene TRBV19, with 11 positions matching TRBD2. Per germline, CDR1 LNHDA and CDR2 SQIVND (reference sequence). This CDR3 spans 17 amino acids. V lost 4 bases and J lost 8; bases outside the gene matches: 13. Written as DNA, the CDR3 is TGTGCCAGTAGTAACTACTTCACTAGCGGGAGTTCCTATGAGCAGTTCTTC. Encoded protein: CASSNYFTSGSSYEQFF.

The rearrangement joins TRBV21-1 to TRBJ1-1; the table's D call, TRBD1, was not checked against the DNA. TRBV21-1 is termed a pseudogene. This CDR3 has 17 residues. CDR3 protein: CASSTRGGQGLTTEAFF. DNA for the CDR3: TGTGCCAGCAGCACACGTGGGGGACAGGGACTTACCACTGAAGCTTTCTTT.

The V call is TRBV5-4, the J call TRBJ2-3, with D uncertain. This CDR3 comprises 14 residues. V lost 2 bases to trimming and J lost 2 bases, with 9 bases between them. The germline V gene has CDR1 SGHNT and CDR2 YYREEE (reference sequence). The CDR3 region is CASSFEEDTDTQYF. CDR3 coding DNA: TGTGCCAGCAGCTTTGAGGAAGACACAGATACGCAGTATTTT.

The CDR3 here is CASSFPTQPQHF. CDR3 DNA sequence: TGTGCCAGCAGTTTTCCTACTCAGCCCCAGCATTTT. The chain joins TRBV6-6 to TRBJ1-5; no definite D call. This CDR3 comprises 12 residues. Germline CDR1 is MNHNY and CDR2 is SVGAGI (reference sequence). Trimming pared 4 bases from V and 6 bases from J, leaving 7 bases between.

For the CDR3, the DNA is TGTGCCAGCAGCTCCCGGGACGGACCTTCCTCCTATGGCTACACCTTC. Its translation: CASSSRDGPSSYGYTF. This chain links TRBV7-8 with TRBJ1-2, with TRBD1 as a possible D gene (5 bases). Germline loops: CDR1 SGHVS, CDR2 FQNEAQ. The V end was cut by 4 bases, the J end by 4 bases, with 19 bases between. This CDR3 comprises 16 residues.

The chain uses TRBV6-2 or TRBV6-3 and TRBJ1-5, with D possibly being TRBD1 (5 bases). The CDR3 length is 16 residues. V lost 0 bases to trimming and J lost 3 bases, with 12 bases between them. Per germline, CDR1 MNHEY and CDR2 SVGEGT. The DNA for the CDR3 is TGTGCCAGCAGTTACTCGGGGGGACCGATCAATCAGCCCCAGCATTTT. It codes for CASSYSGGPINQPQHF.

V and J are TRBV19 and TRBJ2-3; 9 bases match TRBD1. Per the germline V gene, CDR1 is LNHDA and CDR2 is SQIVND (reference sequence). The length of the CDR3 is 15 residues. V gave up 6 bases and J gave up 4 bases; unmatched junction bases: 8. The CDR3 sequence is CASRGTGILPDTQYF. The CDR3, as DNA: TGTGCCAGTAGGGGGACAGGGATCTTACCAGATACGCAGTATTTT.

The rearrangement uses TRBV30 and TRBJ1-6; D gene uncertain. The V and J ends lost 1 base and 6 bases respectively, with 1 base between them. CDR3 length: 11 residues. CDR1 is GTSNPN and CDR2 is SVGIG in the germline V gene (reference sequence). In DNA form, the CDR3 reads TGTGCCTGGAGTGCTAATTCACCCCTCCACTTT. As protein: CAWSANSPLHF.

This clone was observed a handful of times. V gene TRBV12-5 combines with J gene TRBJ1-1; D unresolved. Germline V gene data show CDR1 as LGHNT and CDR2 as FRNRAP. The CDR3 has 13 amino acids. With 4 bases removed from V and 0 bases from J, the gap between germline ends came to 6 bases. The CDR3 DNA follows: TGTGCTAGTGGTTCCCAGATGAACACTGAAGCTTTCTTT. Encoded protein: CASGSQMNTEAFF.

The chain recombines TRBV3-1 (or the pseudogene TRBV3-2) with TRBJ1-2; 7 nucleotides match TRBD1. Germline-derived CDR1 and CDR2 are LGHDT and YNNKEL (reference sequence). CDR3 length: 15 amino acids. The V segment lost 5 bases and the J segment 8 bases; nucleotides outside the gene matches: 14. The CDR3 loop is CASSYIWTGESGYTF. The CDR3 nucleotides read TGTGCCAGCAGCTATATTTGGACAGGTGAATCGGGCTACACCTTC.

The chain uses TRBV5-4 and TRBJ1-6; TRBD1 agrees at 9 bases. CDR1 is SGHNT, CDR2 YYREEE, per germline (reference sequence). Germline trimming cut 3 bases from V and 9 bases from J; bases unmatched to any gene: 7. This CDR3 region has 15 residues. The CDR3 here is CASSSPGTGSSPLHF. In nucleotides, the CDR3 is TGTGCCAGCAGCTCACCTGGGACAGGGAGTTCACCCCTCCACTTT.

This clone appeared a few times. The rearrangement uses TRBV30 and TRBJ1-5; D gene unclear. CDR1 is GTSNPN and CDR2 is SVGIG in the germline V gene (reference sequence). The CDR3 totals 16 residues. V was cut by 0 bases and J by 4 bases, with 16 bases left in between. The CDR3, as DNA: TGTGCCTGGAGTGTTGGAGTGAGCAGCGGGAATCAGCCCCAGCATTTT. Protein sequence: CAWSVGVSSGNQPQHF.

The V call is TRBV27, the J call TRBJ1-5, with no clear D. V lost 6 bases, J lost 5 bases, and 8 bases lay in between. Germline V CDR1 and CDR2: MNHEY, SMNVEV (reference sequence). The CDR3 contains 12 residues. The chain's CDR3 is CASRSGYQPQHF. Here the CDR3 DNA reads TGTGCCAGCAGGTCGGGGTATCAGCCCCAGCATTTT.

The chain uses TRBV7-9 and TRBJ2-7, with unresolved D. Trimming removed 0 bases at V and 7 bases at J, with 7 bases between. Germline V gene sequence: CDR1 SEHNR, CDR2 FQNEAQ (reference sequence). The CDR3 contains 12 residues. For the CDR3, the DNA is TGTGCCAGCAGCTTAGCAGACGGGGAGCAGTACTTC. Translated, it gives CASSLADGEQYF.

This clone showed up just a few times. The chain uses TRBV5-1 and TRBJ1-3, with a weak D call TRBD1 (5 bases). Germline values: CDR1 SGHRS, CDR2 YFSETQ. V was shortened by 4 bases and J by 0 bases, with 14 bases between the two germline ends. The CDR3 is made up of 16 amino acids. CDR3 sequence (DNA): TGCGCCAGCAGCGTAGCCGGGACGGGCTCTGGAAACACCATATATTTT. It codes for CASSVAGTGSGNTIYF.

This clone was counted only a few times. The V gene is TRBV30, the J gene TRBJ1-1; D is perhaps TRBD1 (6 bases). The CDR3 length is 13 residues. CDR1 and CDR2 from the germline V gene are GTSNPN and SVGIG (reference sequence). V lost 8 bases and J 1 base, leaving 14 bases between the germline ends. In DNA form, the CDR3 reads TGTGCCACCTCCGGACAGTCGAACACTGAAGCTTTCTTT. Protein: CATSGQSNTEAFF.

The chain is built from TRBV5-1 and TRBJ2-5; the match to TRBD1 covers 10 bases. Germline CDR1 SGHRS, CDR2 YFSETQ. The V gene end was trimmed by 4 bases and the J gene end by 5 bases; junction bases not matched to a gene: 11. The CDR3 extends over 16 amino acids. As DNA, the CDR3 is TGCGCCAGCAGCCCCCAGGGACAGGGGAACCTCGAGACCCAGTACTTC. Its translation: CASSPQGQGNLETQYF.

This sequence joins TRBV11-1 and TRBJ2-5; D gene ambiguous. The V and J ends lost 3 bases and 3 bases respectively, with 8 bases between them. Looked up from germline, CDR1 is SGHAT and CDR2 is FQDESV (reference sequence). This CDR3 is built from 13 residues. DNA for the CDR3: TGTGCCAGCAGCTTCATCAGAGAAGAGACCCAGTACTTC. Translated: CASSFIREETQYF.

The chain recombines TRBV7-2 with TRBJ2-7; a weak D match, TRBD2 (5 bases). V lost 0 bases, J lost 3 bases, and 21 bases lay in between. Germline values: CDR1 SGHTA, CDR2 FQGNSA. This CDR3 spans 18 amino acids. The CDR3 loop is CASSLAMSGEGVIYEQYF. The CDR3 DNA reads as TGTGCCAGCAGCTTAGCGATGTCCGGTGAGGGCGTCATCTACGAGCAGTACTTC. Drawing the rest from reference TRBV7-2 and TRBJ2-7, the complete variable domain is GAGVSQSPSNKVTEKGKDVELRCDPISGHTALYWYRQSLGQGLEFLIYFQGNSAPDKSGLPSDRFSAERTGGSVSTLTIQRTQQEDSAVYLCASSLAMSGEGVIYEQYFGPGTRLTVT.

The chain is built from TRBV14 and TRBJ2-7; TRBD2 agrees at 8 bases. Germline V lookup: CDR1 SGHDN, CDR2 FVKESK. This CDR3 spans 16 amino acids. Trimming at V came to 5 bases and at J to 3 bases, leaving 12 bases not matched to a gene. The CDR3 sequence: CASSARGPGRVYEQYF. CDR3 nucleotides: TGTGCCAGCAGCGCCCGGGGTCCCGGGAGGGTCTACGAGCAGTACTTC.